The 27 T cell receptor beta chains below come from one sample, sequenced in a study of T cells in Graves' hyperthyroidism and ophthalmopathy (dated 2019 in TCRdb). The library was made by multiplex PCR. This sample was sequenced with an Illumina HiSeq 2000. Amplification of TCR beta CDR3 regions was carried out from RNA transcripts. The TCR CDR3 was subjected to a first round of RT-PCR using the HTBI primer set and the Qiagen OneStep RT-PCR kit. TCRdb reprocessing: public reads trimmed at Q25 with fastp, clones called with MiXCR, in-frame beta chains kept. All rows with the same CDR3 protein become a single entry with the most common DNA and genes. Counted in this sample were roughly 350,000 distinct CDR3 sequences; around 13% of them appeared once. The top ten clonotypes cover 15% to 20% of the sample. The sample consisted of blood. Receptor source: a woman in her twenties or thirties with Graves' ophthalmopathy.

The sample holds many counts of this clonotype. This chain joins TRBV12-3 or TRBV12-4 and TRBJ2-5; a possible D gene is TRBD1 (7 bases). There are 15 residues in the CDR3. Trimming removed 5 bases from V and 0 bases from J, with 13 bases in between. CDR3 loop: CASSAGGTDQETQYF. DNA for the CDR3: TGTGCCAGCAGTGCTGGGGGGACAGACCAAGAGACCCAGTACTTC.

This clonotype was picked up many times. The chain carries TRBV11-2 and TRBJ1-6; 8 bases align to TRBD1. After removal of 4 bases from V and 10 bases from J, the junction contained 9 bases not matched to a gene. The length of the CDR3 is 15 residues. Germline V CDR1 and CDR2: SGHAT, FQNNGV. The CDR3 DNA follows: TGTGCCAGCAGCTACGCGACAGGGGATGGCTCACCCCTCCACTTT. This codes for CASSYATGDGSPLHF.

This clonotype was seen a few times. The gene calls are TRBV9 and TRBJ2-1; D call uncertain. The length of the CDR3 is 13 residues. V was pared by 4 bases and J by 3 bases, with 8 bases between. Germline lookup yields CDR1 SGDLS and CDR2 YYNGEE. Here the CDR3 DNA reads TGTGCCAGCAGCCCCCATTACTACAATGAGCAGTTCTTC. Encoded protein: CASSPHYYNEQFF.

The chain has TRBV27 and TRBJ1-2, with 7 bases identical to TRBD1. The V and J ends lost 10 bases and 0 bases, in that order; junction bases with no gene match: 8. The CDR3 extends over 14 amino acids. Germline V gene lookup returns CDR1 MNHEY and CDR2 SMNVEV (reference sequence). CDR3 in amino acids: CATAGTATNYGYTF. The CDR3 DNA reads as TGTGCCACCGCGGGGACAGCTACTAACTATGGCTACACCTTC.

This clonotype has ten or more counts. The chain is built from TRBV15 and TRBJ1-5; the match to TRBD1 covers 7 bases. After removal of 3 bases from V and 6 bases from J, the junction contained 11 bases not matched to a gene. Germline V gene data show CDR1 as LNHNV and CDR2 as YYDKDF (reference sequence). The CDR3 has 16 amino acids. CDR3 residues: CATSSFKGAGSQPQHF. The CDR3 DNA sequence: TGTGCCACCAGCAGTTTTAAGGGGGCTGGTTCTCAGCCCCAGCATTTT.

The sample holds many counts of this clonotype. The CDR3 bases are TGTGCCAGCAGTGAAGCACCAGGGGCCGCCTACGAGCAGTACTTC. This translates into CASSEAPGAAYEQYF. V usage is TRBV2 and J usage is TRBJ2-7, with D maybe TRBD1 (6 bases). The CDR3 consists of 15 residues. Per the germline V gene, CDR1 is SNHLY and CDR2 is FYNNEI. V shed 0 bases and J shed 2 bases, with 11 bases lying between them.

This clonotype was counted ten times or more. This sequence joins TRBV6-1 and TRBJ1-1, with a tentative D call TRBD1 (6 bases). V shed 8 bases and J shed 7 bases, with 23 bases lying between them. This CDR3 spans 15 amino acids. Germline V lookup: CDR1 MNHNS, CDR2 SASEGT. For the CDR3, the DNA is TGTGCCAGCCAACAGGGTAATGCAGGTCGGAATGAAGCTTTCTTT. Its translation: CASQQGNAGRNEAFF.

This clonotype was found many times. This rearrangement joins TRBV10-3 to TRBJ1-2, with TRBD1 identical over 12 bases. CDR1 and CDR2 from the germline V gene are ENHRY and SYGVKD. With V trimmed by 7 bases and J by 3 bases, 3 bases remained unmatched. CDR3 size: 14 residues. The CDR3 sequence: CAIKGTGGYYGYTF. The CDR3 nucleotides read TGTGCCATCAAAGGGACAGGGGGCTACTATGGCTACACCTTC.

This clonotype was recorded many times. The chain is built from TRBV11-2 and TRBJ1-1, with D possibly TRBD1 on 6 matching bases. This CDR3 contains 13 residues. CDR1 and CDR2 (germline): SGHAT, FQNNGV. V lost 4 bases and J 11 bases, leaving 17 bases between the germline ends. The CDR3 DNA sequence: TGTGCCAGCAGCTCTCGGGAGGGGGGGGACGCTTTCTTT. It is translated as CASSSREGGDAFF.

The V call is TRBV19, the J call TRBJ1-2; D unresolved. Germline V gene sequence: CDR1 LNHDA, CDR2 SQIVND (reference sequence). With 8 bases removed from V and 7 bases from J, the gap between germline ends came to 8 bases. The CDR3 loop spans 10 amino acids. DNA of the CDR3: TGTGCCAGTGAAGGGTTTGGCTACACCTTC. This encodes CASEGFGYTF.

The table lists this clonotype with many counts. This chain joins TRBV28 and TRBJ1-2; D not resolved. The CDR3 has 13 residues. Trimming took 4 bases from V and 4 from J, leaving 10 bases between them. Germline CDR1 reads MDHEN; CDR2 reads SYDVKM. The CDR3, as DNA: TGTGCCAGCAGTTGGACCGGGATCTATGGCTACACCTTC. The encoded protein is CASSWTGIYGYTF.

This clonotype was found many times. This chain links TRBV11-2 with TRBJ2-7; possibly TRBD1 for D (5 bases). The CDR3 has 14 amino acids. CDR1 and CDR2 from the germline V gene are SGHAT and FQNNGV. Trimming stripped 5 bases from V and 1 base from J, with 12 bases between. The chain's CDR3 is CASSQSAGSYEQYF. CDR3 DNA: TGTGCCAGCAGCCAATCGGCAGGGTCCTACGAGCAGTACTTC.

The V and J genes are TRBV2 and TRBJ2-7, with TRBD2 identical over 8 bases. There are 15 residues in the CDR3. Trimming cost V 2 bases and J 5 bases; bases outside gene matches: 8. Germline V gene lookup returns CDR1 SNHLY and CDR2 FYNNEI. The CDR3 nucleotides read TGTGCCAGCAGTGAATCGGGGGGGGCCTTCAACGAGCAGTACTTC. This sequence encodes CASSESGGAFNEQYF.

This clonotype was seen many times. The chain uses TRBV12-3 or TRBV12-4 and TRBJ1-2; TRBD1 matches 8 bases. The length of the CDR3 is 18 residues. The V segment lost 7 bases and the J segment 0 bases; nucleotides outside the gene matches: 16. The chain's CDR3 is CASTHGSDRVSSNYGYTF. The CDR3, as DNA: TGTGCCAGCACCCATGGGTCGGACAGGGTATCCTCTAACTATGGCTACACCTTC.

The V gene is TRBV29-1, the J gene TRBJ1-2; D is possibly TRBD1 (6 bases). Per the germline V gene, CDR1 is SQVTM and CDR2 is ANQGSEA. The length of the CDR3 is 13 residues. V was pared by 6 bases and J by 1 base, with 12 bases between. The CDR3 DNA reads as TGCAGCGTGGGGGGCGCAGTTAACTATGGCTACACCTTC. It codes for CSVGGAVNYGYTF.

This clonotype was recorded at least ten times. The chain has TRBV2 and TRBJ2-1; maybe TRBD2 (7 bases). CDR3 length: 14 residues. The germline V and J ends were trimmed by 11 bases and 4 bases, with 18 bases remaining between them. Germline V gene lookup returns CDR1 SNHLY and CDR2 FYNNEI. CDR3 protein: CAAFPGGPYNEQFF. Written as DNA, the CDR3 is TGTGCCGCCTTTCCCGGGGGGCCTTACAATGAGCAGTTCTTC. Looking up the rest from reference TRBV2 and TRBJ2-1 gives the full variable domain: EPEVTQTPSHQVTQMGQEVILRCVPISNHLYFYWYRQILGQKVEFLVSFYNNEISEKSEIFDDQFSVERPDGSNFTLKIRSTKLEDSAMYFCAAFPGGPYNEQFFGPGTRLTVL.

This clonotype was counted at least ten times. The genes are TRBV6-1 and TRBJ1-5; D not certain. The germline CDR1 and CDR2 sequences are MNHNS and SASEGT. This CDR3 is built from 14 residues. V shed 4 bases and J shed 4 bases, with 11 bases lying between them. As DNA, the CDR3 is TGTGCCAGCAGTGCTAGCGGCTGGAATCAGCCCCAGCATTTT. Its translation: CASSASGWNQPQHF.

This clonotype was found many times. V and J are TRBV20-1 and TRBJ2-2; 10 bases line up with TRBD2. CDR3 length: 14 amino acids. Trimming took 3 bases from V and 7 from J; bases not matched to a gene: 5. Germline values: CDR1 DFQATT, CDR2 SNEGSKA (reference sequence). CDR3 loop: CSARPSGSDGELFF. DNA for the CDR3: TGCAGTGCTAGGCCTAGCGGGAGTGACGGGGAGCTGTTTTTT.

This CDR3 reads CSARDFILRSHF. The CDR3 DNA reads as TGCAGTGCTAGAGATTTCATCCTTCGATCCCACTTT. The chain recombines TRBV20-1 with TRBJ1-6; no firm D call. The ends were cut back, 0 bases at V and 18 bases at J, with 15 bases in the middle. The CDR3 runs 12 residues. The germline V gene encodes CDR1 DFQATT and CDR2 SNEGSKA (reference sequence).

The CDR3 spells CASSLAINNEQFF. Written as DNA, the CDR3 is TGTGCCAGCAGCCTCGCGATCAACAATGAGCAGTTCTTC. This sequence joins TRBV12-3 or TRBV12-4 and TRBJ2-1; no clear D. The CDR3 extends over 13 amino acids. V was shortened by 6 bases and J by 5 bases, with 11 bases between the two germline ends.

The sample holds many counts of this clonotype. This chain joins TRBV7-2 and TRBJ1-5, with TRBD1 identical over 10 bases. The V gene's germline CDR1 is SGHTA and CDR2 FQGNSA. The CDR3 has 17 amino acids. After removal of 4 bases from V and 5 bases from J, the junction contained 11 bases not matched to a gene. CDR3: CASSSGTGVRKDQPQHF. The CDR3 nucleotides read TGTGCCAGCAGCTCCGGGACAGGGGTAAGGAAGGATCAGCCCCAGCATTTT.

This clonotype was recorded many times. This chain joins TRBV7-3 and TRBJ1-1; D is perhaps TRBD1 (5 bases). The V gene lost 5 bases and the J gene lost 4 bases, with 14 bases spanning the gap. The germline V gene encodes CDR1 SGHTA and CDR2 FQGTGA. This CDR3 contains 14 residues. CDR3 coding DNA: TGTGCCAGCAGCCCAGGGCCAGGGATCACTGAAGCTTTCTTT. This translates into CASSPGPGITEAFF.

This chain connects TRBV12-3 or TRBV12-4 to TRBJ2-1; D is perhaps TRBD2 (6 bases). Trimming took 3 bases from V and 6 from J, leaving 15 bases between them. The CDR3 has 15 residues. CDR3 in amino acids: CASSLETRVINEQFF. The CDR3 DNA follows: TGTGCCAGCAGTTTGGAGACTAGAGTAATCAATGAGCAGTTCTTC.

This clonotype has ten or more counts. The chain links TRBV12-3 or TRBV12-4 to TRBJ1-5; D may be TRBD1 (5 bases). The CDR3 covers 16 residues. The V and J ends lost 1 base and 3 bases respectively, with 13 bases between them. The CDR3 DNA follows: TGTGCCAGCAGTTTAGGGGTAGGGGTCAACAATCAGCCCCAGCATTTT. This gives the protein CASSLGVGVNNQPQHF.

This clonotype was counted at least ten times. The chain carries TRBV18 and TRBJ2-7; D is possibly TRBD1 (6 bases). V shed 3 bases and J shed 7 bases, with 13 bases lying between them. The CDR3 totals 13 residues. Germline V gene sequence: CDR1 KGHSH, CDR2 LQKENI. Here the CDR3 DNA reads TGTGCCAGCTCACCTAACAGGGAACGGGAGCAGTACTTC. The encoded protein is CASSPNREREQYF.

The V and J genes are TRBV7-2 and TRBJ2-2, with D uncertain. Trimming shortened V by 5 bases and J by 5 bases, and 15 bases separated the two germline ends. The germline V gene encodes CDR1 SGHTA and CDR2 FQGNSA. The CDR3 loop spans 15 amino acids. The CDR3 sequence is CASSRDPLGTGELFF. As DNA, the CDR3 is TGTGCCAGCAGCCGAGACCCCTTAGGGACCGGGGAGCTGTTTTTT. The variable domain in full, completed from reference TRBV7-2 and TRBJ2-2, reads GAGVSQSPSNKVTEKGKDVELRCDPISGHTALYWYRQSLGQGLEFLIYFQGNSAPDKSGLPSDRFSAERTGGSVSTLTIQRTQQEDSAVYLCASSRDPLGTGELFFGEGSRLTVL.

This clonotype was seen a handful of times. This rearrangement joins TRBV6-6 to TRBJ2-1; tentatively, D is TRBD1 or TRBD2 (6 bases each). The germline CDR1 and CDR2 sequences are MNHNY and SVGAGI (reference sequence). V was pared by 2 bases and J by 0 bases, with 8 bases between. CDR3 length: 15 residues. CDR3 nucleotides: TGTGCCAGCAGTTACGGGGGGCACTCCTACAATGAGCAGTTCTTC. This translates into CASSYGGHSYNEQFF.